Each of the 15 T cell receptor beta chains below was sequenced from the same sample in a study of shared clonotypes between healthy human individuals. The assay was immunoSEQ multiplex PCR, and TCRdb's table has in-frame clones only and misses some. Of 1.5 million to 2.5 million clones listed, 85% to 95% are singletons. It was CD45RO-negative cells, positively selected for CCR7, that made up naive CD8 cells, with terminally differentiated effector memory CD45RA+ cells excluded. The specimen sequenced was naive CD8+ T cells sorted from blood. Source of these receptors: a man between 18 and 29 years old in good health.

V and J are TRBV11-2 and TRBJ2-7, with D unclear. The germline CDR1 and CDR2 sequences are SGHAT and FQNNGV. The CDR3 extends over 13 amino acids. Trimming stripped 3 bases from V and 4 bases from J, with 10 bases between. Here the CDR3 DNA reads TGTGCCAGCAGCTTCGCCCCGCCGTACGAGCAGTACTTC. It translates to CASSFAPPYEQYF.

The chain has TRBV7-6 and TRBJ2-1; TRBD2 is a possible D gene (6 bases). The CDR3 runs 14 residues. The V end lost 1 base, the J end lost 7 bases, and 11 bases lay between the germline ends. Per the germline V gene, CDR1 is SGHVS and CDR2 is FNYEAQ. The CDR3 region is CASSLVAAGNEQFF. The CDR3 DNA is TGTGCCAGCAGCTTAGTAGCGGCGGGAAATGAGCAGTTCTTC.

The CDR3, as DNA: TGTGCCAGCAGTTTACAGGGGGCAAGCGGAACAGATACGCAGTATTTT. Residues: CASSLQGASGTDTQYF. The genes are TRBV28 and TRBJ2-3, with TRBD1 matching over 8 bases. Unmatched junction bases numbered 7, after V lost 2 bases and J lost 3 bases. The V gene's germline CDR1 is MDHEN and CDR2 SYDVKM. This CDR3 is built from 16 residues. The variable domain in full, completed from reference TRBV28 and TRBJ2-3, reads DVKVTQSSRYLVKRTGEKVFLECVQDMDHENMFWYRQDPGLGLRLIYFSYDVKMKEKGDIPEGYSVSREKKERFSLILESASTNQTSMYLCASSLQGASGTDTQYFGPGTRLTVL.

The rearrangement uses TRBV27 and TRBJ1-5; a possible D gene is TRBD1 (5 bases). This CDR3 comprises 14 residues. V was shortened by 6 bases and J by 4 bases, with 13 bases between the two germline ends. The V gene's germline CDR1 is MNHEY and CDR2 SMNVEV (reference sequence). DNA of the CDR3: TGTGCCAGCAGAGTCGGGGGGGGAAATCAGCCCCAGCATTTT. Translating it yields CASRVGGGNQPQHF.

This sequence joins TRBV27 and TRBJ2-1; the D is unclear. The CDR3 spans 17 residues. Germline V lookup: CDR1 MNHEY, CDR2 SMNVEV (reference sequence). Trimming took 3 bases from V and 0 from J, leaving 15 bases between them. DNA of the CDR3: TGTGCCAGCAGTTTTATCAGTGTGGATAGCTCCTACAATGAGCAGTTCTTC. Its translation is CASSFISVDSSYNEQFF.

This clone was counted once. CDR3: CASSLPGLAAYNEQFF. The CDR3 region has the DNA TGTGCCAGCAGCCTGCCGGGACTAGCGGCCTACAATGAGCAGTTCTTC. The chain employs TRBV5-6 and TRBJ2-1; the match to TRBD2 covers 11 bases. Germline V gives CDR1 SGHDT, CDR2 YYEEEE. The CDR3 covers 16 residues. Losses at the gene ends were 4 bases for V and 2 bases for J; bases not matched to a gene: 5.

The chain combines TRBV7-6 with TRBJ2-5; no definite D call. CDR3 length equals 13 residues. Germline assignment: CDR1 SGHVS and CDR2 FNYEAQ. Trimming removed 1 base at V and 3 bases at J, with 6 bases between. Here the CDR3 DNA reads TGTGCCAGCAGCTTAGAAGTGGAAGAGACCCAGTACTTC. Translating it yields CASSLEVEETQYF.

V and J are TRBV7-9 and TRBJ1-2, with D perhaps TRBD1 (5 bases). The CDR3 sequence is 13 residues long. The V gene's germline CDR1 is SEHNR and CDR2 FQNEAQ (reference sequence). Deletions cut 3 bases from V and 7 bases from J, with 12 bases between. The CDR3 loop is CASSFEGLLGYTF. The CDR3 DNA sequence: TGTGCCAGCAGCTTCGAGGGACTACTTGGCTACACCTTC.

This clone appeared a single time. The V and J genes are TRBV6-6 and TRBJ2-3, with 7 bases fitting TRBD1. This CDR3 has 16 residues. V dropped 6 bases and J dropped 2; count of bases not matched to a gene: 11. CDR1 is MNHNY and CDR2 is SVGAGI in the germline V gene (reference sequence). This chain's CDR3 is CASRRDSSLSTDTQYF. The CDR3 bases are TGTGCCAGCAGACGGGACAGCTCCCTTTCCACAGATACGCAGTATTTT.

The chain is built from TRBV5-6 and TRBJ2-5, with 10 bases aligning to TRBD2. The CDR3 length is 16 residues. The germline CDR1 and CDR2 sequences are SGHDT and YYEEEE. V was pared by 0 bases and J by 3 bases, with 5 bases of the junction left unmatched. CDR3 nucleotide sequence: TGTGCCAGCAGCTTGGCCCGGACTAGCGGAGAAGAGACCCAGTACTTC. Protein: CASSLARTSGEETQYF.

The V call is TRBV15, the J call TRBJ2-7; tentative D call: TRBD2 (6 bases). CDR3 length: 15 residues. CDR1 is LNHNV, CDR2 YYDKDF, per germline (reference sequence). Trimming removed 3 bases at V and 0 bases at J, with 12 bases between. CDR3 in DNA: TGTGCCACCAGCAGTACCGGGGGATTCTCCTACGAGCAGTACTTC. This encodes CATSSTGGFSYEQYF.

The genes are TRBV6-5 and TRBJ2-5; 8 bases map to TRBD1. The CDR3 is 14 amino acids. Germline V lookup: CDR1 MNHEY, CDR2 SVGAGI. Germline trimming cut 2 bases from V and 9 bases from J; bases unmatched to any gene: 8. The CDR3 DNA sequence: TGTGCCAGCAGTTACGGCAGGGGGCTTACGGCCCAGTACTTC. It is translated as CASSYGRGLTAQYF.

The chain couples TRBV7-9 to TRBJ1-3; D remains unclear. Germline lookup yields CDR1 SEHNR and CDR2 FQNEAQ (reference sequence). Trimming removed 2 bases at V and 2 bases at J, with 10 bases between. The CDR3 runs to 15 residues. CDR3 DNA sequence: TGTGCCAGCAGCTTAACGGCAGATACTGGAAACACCATATATTTT. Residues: CASSLTADTGNTIYF.

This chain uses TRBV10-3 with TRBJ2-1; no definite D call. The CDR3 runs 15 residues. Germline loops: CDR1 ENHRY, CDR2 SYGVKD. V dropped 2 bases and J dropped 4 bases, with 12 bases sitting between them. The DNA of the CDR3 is TGTGCCATCAGTGAGCCCCTCGGCATGTACAATGAGCAGTTCTTC. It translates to CAISEPLGMYNEQFF.

This chain's CDR3 is CASSYGTGDRNEQYF. The CDR3 DNA is TGTGCCAGCAGCTACGGGACAGGGGACAGGAACGAGCAGTACTTC. V usage is TRBV5-6 and J usage is TRBJ2-7; TRBD1 matches 10 bases. J lost 5 bases, V lost 3 bases, and 8 bases had no gene match. This CDR3 has 15 residues. The germline V gene has CDR1 SGHDT and CDR2 YYEEEE.